These T cell receptor beta chains were read from a single sample in a study of T cells of healthy individuals. TCRdb recomputed calls from the 5' RACE reads with MiXCR, one row per CDR3 protein. The table has approximately 58,000 distinct CDR3 sequences, over 12% seen once; the top ten hold 15% to 20%. These receptors came from a human donor in good health. Both conserved end residues are part of each CDR3. The D gene is left open where the match is weak. The listing skips clone size in some rows; elsewhere it reads once, few, many or a size class.

>NA|many|TRBV4-3|TRBJ1-2
CASSRDPGDGYGYTF
TGCGCCAGCAGCCGAGACCCGGGGGACGGTTATGGCTACACCTTC
>NA|few|TRBV21-1|TRBJ2-1
CASSKAVCQVRYNEQFF
TGTGCCAGCAGCAAAGCTGTCTGTCAGGTCCGGTACAATGAGCAGTTCTTC
>TRBD2|many|TRBV5-1|TRBJ2-3
CASRDTSGRADTQYF
TGCGCCAGCAGGGATACTAGCGGGAGAGCGGATACGCAGTATTTT
>NA|many|TRBV5-5|TRBJ2-1
CASSLGGGPYNEQFF
TGTGCCAGCAGCTTAGGAGGGGGGCCTTACAATGAGCAGTTCTTC
>TRBD1|many|TRBV20-1|TRBJ1-2
CSAAGGRYGYTF
TGCAGTGCCGCAGGGGGCCGGTATGGCTACACCTTC
>TRBD2|many|TRBV20-1|TRBJ2-5
CSARGTSGKTQYF
TGCAGTGCTAGAGGGACTAGCGGGAAGACCCAGTACTTC
>TRBD1|NA|TRBV13|TRBJ2-7
CASSYGTTGWYF
TGTGCCAGCAGTTACGGAACGACAGGGTGGTACTTC
>NA|few|TRBV2|TRBJ1-4
CATSGGGNEKLFF
TGTGCCACCAGTGGCGGGGGGAATGAAAAACTGTTTTTT
>NA|many|TRBV29-1|TRBJ1-1
CSVHGPRANTEAFF
TGCAGCGTCCACGGACCACGGGCTAACACTGAAGCTTTCTTT
>TRBD1|few|TRBV7-2|TRBJ1-2
CASSFQGAPNYGYTF
TGTGCCAGCAGCTTTCAGGGGGCGCCTAACTATGGCTACACCTTC
>TRBD1|few|TRBV12-3/TRBV12-4|TRBJ2-4
CASSAGTGNQYF
TGTGCCAGCAGTGCGGGGACAGGGAATCAGTACTTC
>TRBD1|NA|TRBV2|TRBJ2-7
CASTTDRGSYEQYF
TGTGCCAGCACCACTGACAGGGGGTCCTACGAGCAGTACTTC
>NA|many|TRBV6-5|TRBJ1-1
CASGGSEAFF
TGTGCCAGCGGAGGGTCTGAAGCTTTCTTT
>NA|NA|TRBV27|TRBJ2-7
CASSPRPDGNEQYF
TGTGCCAGCAGTCCCAGGCCCGACGGGAACGAGCAGTACTTC
>TRBD2|many|TRBV29-1|TRBJ2-1
CSVVGLAGGYNEQFF
TGCAGCGTTGTGGGACTAGCGGGGGGTTACAATGAGCAGTTCTTC
>NA|many|TRBV6-1|TRBJ2-2
CASSEMGARAGELFF
TGTGCCAGCAGTGAAATGGGGGCAAGAGCCGGGGAGCTGTTTTTT
>NA|NA|TRBV5-1|TRBJ2-5
CASKGRGDLETQYF
TGCGCCAGCAAAGGGCGCGGGGACCTAGAGACCCAGTACTTC
>TRBD1|NA|TRBV28|TRBJ2-5
CASSLGQKETQYF
TGTGCCAGCAGTCTGGGACAGAAAGAGACCCAGTACTTC
>NA|many|TRBV12-3/TRBV12-4|TRBJ1-1
CASSSSWAVNTEAFF
TGTGCCAGCAGTTCATCTTGGGCCGTGAACACTGAAGCTTTCTTT
>TRBD2|few|TRBV30|TRBJ2-1
CAWITGGPGNEQFF
TGTGCCTGGATCACGGGAGGGCCAGGAAATGAGCAGTTCTTC
>NA|few|TRBV6-2/TRBV6-3|TRBJ1-2
CASSPPGSKRHYYTF
TGTGCCAGCAGCCCACCGGGGAGTAAACGACACTATTACACCTTC
>NA|many|TRBV6-2/TRBV6-3|TRBJ1-5
CASSYQGRQPQHF
TGTGCCAGCAGTTACCAGGGGCGACAGCCCCAGCATTTT
>NA|few|TRBV5-1|TRBJ1-1
CASSLAPTAEAFF
TGCGCCAGCAGCCTGGCCCCCACAGCGGAAGCTTTCTTT
>NA|NA|TRBV7-9|TRBJ2-6
CASSLGFDSGANVLTF
TGTGCCAGCAGCTTAGGGTTCGACTCTGGGGCCAACGTCCTGACTTTC
>NA|NA|TRBV2|TRBJ2-5
CASNSLIQETQYF
TGTGCCAGCAATAGCCTAATACAAGAGACCCAGTACTTC
>NA|NA|TRBV24-1|TRBJ1-1
CATRDTANTEAFF
TGTGCCACCAGGGACACCGCGAACACTGAAGCTTTCTTT
>NA|NA|TRBV6-1|TRBJ2-7
CASSLTGFSYYEQYF
TGTGCCAGCAGTCTTACAGGGTTTAGCTACTACGAGCAGTACTTC
>TRBD1|NA|TRBV20-1|TRBJ2-3
CSAWPGQGASTDTQYF
TGCAGTGCTTGGCCGGGACAGGGGGCCTCCACAGATACGCAGTATTTT
>NA|many|TRBV25-1|TRBJ1-6
CASSAAEYNSPLHF
TGTGCCAGCAGTGCAGCCGAGTATAATTCACCCCTCCACTTT
>NA|NA|TRBV2|TRBJ1-2
CASSEIRGDYGYTF
TGTGCCAGCAGTGAAATTAGGGGGGATTATGGCTACACCTTC
>NA|NA|TRBV7-2|TRBJ1-6
CASSLVQGISYGSPLHF
TGTGCCAGCAGCTTAGTCCAGGGAATTTCTTATGGATCACCCCTCCACTTT
>NA|many|TRBV29-1|TRBJ2-7
CSVGQRSYEQYF
TGCAGCGTTGGACAGAGGTCCTACGAGCAGTACTTC
>NA|many|TRBV7-2|TRBJ1-1
CASSPQGGITEAFF
TGTGCCAGCAGCCCGCAAGGGGGTATCACTGAAGCTTTCTTT
>NA|many|TRBV6-6|TRBJ1-3
CASSYSRVASGNTIYF
TGTGCCAGCAGTTACTCGCGGGTGGCCTCTGGAAACACCATATATTTT
>TRBD1|few|TRBV6-2/TRBV6-3|TRBJ2-7
CASSLGTGSEQYF
TGTGCCAGCAGCCTCGGGACAGGGTCCGAGCAGTACTTC
>NA|many|TRBV6-4|TRBJ2-1
CASPGGIRDSPYNEQFF
TGTGCCAGCCCAGGAGGGATTCGGGACAGTCCCTACAATGAGCAGTTCTTC
>TRBD1|NA|TRBV11-2|TRBJ2-7
CASSLDGSTGHEQYF
TGTGCCAGCAGCTTAGATGGATCGACAGGGCACGAGCAGTACTTC
>NA|few|TRBV20-1|TRBJ2-1
CSVREFRSYNEQFF
TGCAGTGTTCGGGAGTTTCGGTCCTACAATGAGCAGTTCTTC
>NA|NA|TRBV7-8|TRBJ1-6
CASSPPQGNPLHF
TGTGCCAGCAGCCCCCCCCAGGGGAATCCCCTCCACTTT
>NA|many|TRBV24-1|TRBJ2-3
CATSDPERKGADTQYF
TGTGCCACCAGTGACCCTGAGCGGAAGGGAGCAGATACGCAGTATTTT
>TRBD2|NA|TRBV30|TRBJ2-1
CAWSSLGLAGVHNEQFF
TGTGCCTGGAGTTCCCTCGGACTAGCGGGGGTCCACAATGAGCAGTTCTTC
>NA|many|TRBV5-1|TRBJ2-1
CASSFEQSSYNEQFF
TGCGCCAGCAGTTTTGAGCAGTCCTCGTACAATGAGCAGTTCTTC
>NA|many|TRBV4-3|TRBJ1-4
CASSRSPRPTTTNEKLFF
TGCGCCAGCAGTCGGTCCCCGAGACCGACAACAACTAATGAAAAACTGTTTTTT
>NA|NA|TRBV5-1|TRBJ2-7
CASSPNGGWDYEQYF
TGCGCCAGCAGCCCTAACGGGGGCTGGGACTACGAGCAGTACTTC
>NA|NA|TRBV6-1|TRBJ2-7
CASSVTFSSYEQYF
TGTGCCAGCAGTGTAACCTTCAGCTCCTACGAGCAGTACTTC